This entry lists 12 T cell receptor beta chains sequenced from one sample in a study of regulatory T cells in long-lasting Graves disease. Stated time point: newly diagnosed GD, antithyroid drugs for less than 3 months. With RNA extracted from PBMCs as input, the TCR library was made. Combining iRepertoire HTBI primers with Arm-PCR of CDR3 regions, the authors built TCR beta libraries. Using its own MiXCR run on the multiplex PCR reads, TCRdb lists one record per CDR3 protein. Of some 500,000 distinct CDR3 sequences in the sample, around 16% were seen once. These sequences were also reported in another study, on T cells in Graves' hyperthyroidism and ophthalmopathy.

Sequences were derived from peripheral blood mononuclear cells (PBMCs), sampled at new diagnosis, from a patient treated with antithyroid drugs. The receptors stem from a woman aged 35-65 years with Graves disease.

This clonotype was found a few times. The chain combines TRBV6-5 with TRBJ2-7; D may be TRBD1 (6 bases). The CDR3 loop spans 12 amino acids. V was shortened by 2 bases and J by 6 bases, with 8 bases between the two germline ends. CDR1 and CDR2 (germline): MNHEY, SVGAGI. The CDR3 is CASSYEGGEQYF. The CDR3 nucleotides read TGTGCCAGCAGTTACGAAGGGGGCGAGCAGTACTTC.

The J gene is TRBJ1-1, the V gene TRBV25-1, with D possibly being TRBD1 (6 bases). V shed 4 bases and J shed 0 bases, with 12 bases lying between them. Germline V gene data show CDR1 as MGHDK and CDR2 as SYGVNS. CDR3 size: 15 residues. CDR3 in DNA: TGTGCCAGCAGTGGGGCAGGGGCCATGAACACTGAAGCTTTCTTT. Translation gives CASSGAGAMNTEAFF.

In this sample, this clonotype turned up many times. This chain connects TRBV20-1 to TRBJ1-5; a weak D match, TRBD1 (6 bases). CDR3 size: 14 residues. V was cut by 3 bases and J by 0 bases, with 9 bases left in between. Germline V gene lookup returns CDR1 DFQATT and CDR2 SNEGSKA (reference sequence). The CDR3 protein is CSARGGHSNQPQHF. CDR3 coding DNA: TGCAGTGCTAGGGGGGGACATAGCAATCAGCCCCAGCATTTT.

This clonotype was counted only a few times. V is TRBV7-6 and J is TRBJ2-2; no reliable D call. This CDR3 has 19 residues. V lost 5 bases to trimming and J lost 5 bases, with 27 bases between them. In germline, CDR1 is SGHVS, CDR2 FNYEAQ. The CDR3 region is CASSLWPFTGPEGTGELFF. The CDR3 DNA reads TGTGCCAGCAGCCTATGGCCTTTTACGGGCCCCGAAGGGACCGGGGAGCTGTTTTTT. Drawing the rest from reference TRBV7-6 and TRBJ2-2, the complete variable domain is GAGVSQSPRYKVTKRGQDVALRCDPISGHVSLYWYRQALGQGPEFLTYFNYEAQQDKSGLPNDRFSAERPEGSISTLTIQRTEQRDSAMYRCASSLWPFTGPEGTGELFFGEGSRLTVL.

The chain has TRBV5-5 and TRBJ1-4; tentatively, D is TRBD1 (5 bases). Germline V lookup: CDR1 SGHKS, CDR2 YYEKEE (reference sequence). This CDR3 comprises 14 residues. V was trimmed by 0 bases and J by 8 bases, leaving 11 bases between them. CDR3 in DNA: TGTGCCAGCAGCTTGGGGGGGATAGGGGAAAAACTGTTTTTT. As protein: CASSLGGIGEKLFF. Full variable domain (remainder filled in from reference TRBV5-5 and TRBJ1-4): DAGVTQSPTHLIKTRGQQVTLRCSPISGHKSVSWYQQVLGQGPQFIFQYYEKEERGRGNFPDRFSARQFPNYSSELNVNALLLGDSALYLCASSLGGIGEKLFFGSGTQLSVL.

V and J are TRBV12-3 or TRBV12-4 and TRBJ2-5; 8 bases fit TRBD1. V lost 3 bases and J lost 4; bases outside the gene matches: 4. The CDR3 runs to 14 residues. The CDR3 DNA reads as TGTGCCAGCAGTTTCCAGGGGGCGAGAGAGACCCAGTACTTC. It specifies CASSFQGARETQYF.

A few counts support this clonotype. The V gene is TRBV30, the J gene TRBJ1-2; D unclear. Germline V lookup: CDR1 GTSNPN, CDR2 SVGIG (reference sequence). Trimming pared 2 bases from V and 5 bases from J, leaving 12 bases between. This CDR3 has 13 amino acids. The CDR3 here is CAWSPGLSYGYTF. The DNA of the CDR3 is TGTGCCTGGAGTCCAGGACTGAGTTATGGCTACACCTTC.

The V gene is TRBV10-2, the J gene TRBJ1-2; no definite D call. The CDR3 loop spans 14 amino acids. Germline V gene lookup returns CDR1 WSHSY and CDR2 SAAADI. The ends were cut back, 6 bases at V and 5 bases at J, with 16 bases in the middle. The CDR3 nucleotides read TGCGCCAGCAGGCCGACCGAATATTGGTATGGCTACACCTTC. It specifies CASRPTEYWYGYTF.

This clonotype showed up many times. The genes are TRBV11-1 and TRBJ2-1; D is possibly TRBD1 (5 bases). This CDR3 has 13 amino acids. The V gene's germline CDR1 is SGHAT and CDR2 FQDESV (reference sequence). V was cut by 5 bases and J by 7 bases, with 12 bases left in between. CDR3 sequence (DNA): TGTGCCAGCAGCCCGGAGACAGAAAATGAGCAGTTCTTC. This gives the protein CASSPETENEQFF. Supplemented by reference TRBV11-1 and TRBJ2-1, the full variable domain reads EAEVAQSPRYKITEKSQAVAFWCDPISGHATLYWYRQILGQGPELLVQFQDESVVDDSQLPKDRFSAERLKGVDSTLKIQPAELGDSAMYLCASSPETENEQFFGPGTRLTVL.

This clonotype was counted at least ten times. At one end, the junction sequence differs from germline, possibly due to a read error. The V call is TRBV11-2, the J call TRBJ2-3; the match to TRBD2 covers 12 bases. This CDR3 has 20 residues. CDR1 and CDR2 (germline): SGHAT, FQNNGV. The CDR3 nucleotides read TGTGCCAGCAGCTTAGCCTTACTAGCGGGGGGTTACACTAGCACAGATACGCAATATTTT. Protein sequence: CASSLALLAGGYTSTDTQYF.

The chain joins TRBV25-1 to TRBJ2-1, with 7 bases that match TRBD1. The CDR3 length is 15 residues. Germline CDR1 reads MGHDK; CDR2 reads SYGVNS. V lost 3 bases to trimming and J lost 3 bases; unmatched junction nucleotides: 5. The CDR3 is CASSDIQGLYNEQFF. CDR3 coding DNA: TGTGCCAGCAGTGATATACAGGGGCTCTACAATGAGCAGTTCTTC.

In the case of this clonotype: The CDR3 end shows no conserved phenylalanine or tryptophan, and so a read error is likely. The chain recombines TRBV5-6 with TRBJ1-1; possibly TRBD1 for D (5 bases). Germline CDR1 and CDR2: SGHDT and YYEEEE. The CDR3 spans 14 residues. CDR3 in amino acids: CASSLPGHDTEAFS. The CDR3, as DNA: TGTGCCAGCAGCTTGCCAGGGCATGACACCGAAGCTTTCTCT.